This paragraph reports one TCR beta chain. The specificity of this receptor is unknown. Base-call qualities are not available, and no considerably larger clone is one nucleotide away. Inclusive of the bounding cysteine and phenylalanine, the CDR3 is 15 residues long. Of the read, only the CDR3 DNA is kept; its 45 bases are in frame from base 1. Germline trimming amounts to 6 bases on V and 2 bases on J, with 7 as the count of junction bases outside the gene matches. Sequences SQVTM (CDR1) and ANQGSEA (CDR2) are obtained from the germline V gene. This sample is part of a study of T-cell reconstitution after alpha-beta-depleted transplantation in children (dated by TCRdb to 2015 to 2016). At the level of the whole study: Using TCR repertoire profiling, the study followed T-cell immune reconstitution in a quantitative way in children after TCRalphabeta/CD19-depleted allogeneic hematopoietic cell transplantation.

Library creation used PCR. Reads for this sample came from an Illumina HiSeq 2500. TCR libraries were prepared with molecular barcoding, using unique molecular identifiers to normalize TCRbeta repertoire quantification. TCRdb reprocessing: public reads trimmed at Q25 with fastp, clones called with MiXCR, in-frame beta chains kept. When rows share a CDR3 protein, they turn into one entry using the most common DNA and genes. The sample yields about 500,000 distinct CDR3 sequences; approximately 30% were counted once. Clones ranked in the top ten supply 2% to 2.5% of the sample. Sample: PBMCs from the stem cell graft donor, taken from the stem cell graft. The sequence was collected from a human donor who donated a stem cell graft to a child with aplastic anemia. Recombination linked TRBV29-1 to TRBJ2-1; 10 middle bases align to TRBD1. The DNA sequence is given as TGCAGCGTGGACAGGGGGGGGTTTACCTACAATGAGCAGTTCTTC. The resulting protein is CSVDRGGFTYNEQFF.